These 12 T cell receptor beta chains were sequenced from one sample in a study of cytomegalovirus exposure and HLA in healthy donors. The method was immunoSEQ multiplex PCR; TCRdb's version includes in-frame clones alone and lacks a portion of them. Seen here are 50,000 to 70,000 clones, roughly 95% observed once, and the top ten hold approximately 6.4%. The specimen was PBMCs. Source of these receptors: a young woman in good health and CMV-seropositive.

The chain employs TRBV11-3 and TRBJ2-7, with unresolved D. Trimming took off 0 bases at V and 6 bases at J, with 6 bases between the two ends. This CDR3 is built from 12 residues. The germline gives CDR1 SGHNT, CDR2 YENEEA. The DNA for the CDR3 is TGTGCCAGCAGCTTAGACGGTTTCGAGCAGTACTTC. Its translation: CASSLDGFEQYF.

J is TRBJ1-3 and V is TRBV19, with D unresolved. Deletions cut 7 bases from V and 3 bases from J, with 13 bases between. The CDR3 runs 14 residues. CDR1 is LNHDA and CDR2 is SQIVND in the germline V gene (reference sequence). CDR3 coding DNA: TGTGCCAGTACCCGGGGAGGGAGTGGAAACACCATATATTTT. Its protein product is CASTRGGSGNTIYF. Based on the CDR3 plus reference TRBV19 and TRBJ1-3, the full variable domain is DGGITQSPKYLFRKEGQNVTLSCEQNLNHDAMYWYRQDPGQGLRLIYYSQIVNDFQKGDIAEGYSVSREKKESFPLTVTSAQKNPTAFYLCASTRGGSGNTIYFGEGSWLTVV.

This clone was detected only once. This chain uses TRBV5-6 with TRBJ2-3; D perhaps matches TRBD1 (6 bases). Germline assignment: CDR1 SGHDT and CDR2 YYEEEE. The CDR3 totals 16 residues. V was shortened by 3 bases and J by 2 bases, with 16 bases between the two germline ends. The CDR3, as DNA: TGTGCCAGCAGCTCGCGGACAGAGTGGGTCACAGATACGCAGTATTTT. Protein sequence: CASSSRTEWVTDTQYF.

The rearrangement links TRBV7-9 to TRBJ2-7, with a tentative D call TRBD2 (6 bases). The CDR3 covers 13 residues. V was shortened by 5 bases and J by 4 bases, with 12 bases between the two germline ends. Germline lookup yields CDR1 SEHNR and CDR2 FQNEAQ (reference sequence). In DNA, the CDR3 is TGTGCCAGCAGCACCCCGGCGGGGTACGAGCAGTACTTC. Encoded protein: CASSTPAGYEQYF.

The chain joins TRBV4-1 to TRBJ2-3, with D possibly being TRBD1 (5 bases). This CDR3 region has 16 residues. Germline V gene sequence: CDR1 MGHRA, CDR2 YSYEKL. Trimming took off 0 bases at V and 4 bases at J, with 14 bases between the two ends. Here the CDR3 reads CASSQEIVQGADTQYF. The CDR3 nucleotides are TGCGCCAGCAGCCAAGAGATAGTCCAAGGGGCAGATACGCAGTATTTT.

In nucleotides, the CDR3 is TGTGCCAGCAGTCAGGGGGCTAATCAGCCCCAGCATTTT. Translated: CASSQGANQPQHF. The rearrangement uses TRBV6-4 and TRBJ1-5; 8 positions match TRBD1. The germline V gene encodes CDR1 MRHNA and CDR2 SNTAGT. Germline trimming cut 5 bases from V and 4 bases from J; bases unmatched to any gene: 1. This CDR3 comprises 13 residues.

The rearrangement joins TRBV6-5 to TRBJ1-1; 9 bases map to TRBD1. The length of the CDR3 is 14 residues. The trim removed 0 bases at V and 10 bases at J, leaving 6 bases unmatched. The germline gives CDR1 MNHEY, CDR2 SVGAGI. CDR3 protein: CASSYSGQGVIAFF. CDR3 nucleotide sequence: TGTGCCAGCAGTTACTCGGGACAGGGCGTAATAGCTTTCTTT.

The rearrangement links TRBV9 to TRBJ2-5; 8 bases map to TRBD1. Trimming at V came to 1 base and at J to 5 bases, leaving 4 bases not matched to a gene. The CDR3 extends over 14 amino acids. Germline V lookup: CDR1 SGDLS, CDR2 YYNGEE. For the CDR3, the DNA is TGTGCCAGCAGCGTACAGGGGGCGCAGGAGACCCAGTACTTC. It translates to CASSVQGAQETQYF.

V is TRBV5-6 and J is TRBJ2-3; TRBD2 matches at 12 bases. The CDR3 has 16 residues. V was pared by 10 bases and J by 0 bases, with 9 bases of the junction left unmatched. CDR1 and CDR2 from the germline V gene are SGHDT and YYEEEE. CDR3 protein: CAANFGLAGSTDTQYF. The CDR3 region has the DNA TGTGCCGCGAATTTCGGACTAGCGGGGAGCACAGATACGCAGTATTTT.

The rearrangement links TRBV6-5 to TRBJ2-1; 7 nucleotides match TRBD2. The junction had 7 bases not matched to a gene; V was cut back by 8 bases and J by 0 bases. The CDR3 has 15 residues. Germline lookup yields CDR1 MNHEY and CDR2 SVGAGI. As DNA, the CDR3 is TGTGCCAGCTCGTCAACGGGGGGCTCCTACAATGAGCAGTTCTTC. It encodes CASSSTGGSYNEQFF.

This sequence joins TRBV7-9 and TRBJ2-3; 11 bases map to TRBD2. Germline CDR1 is SEHNR and CDR2 is FQNEAQ (reference sequence). V was clipped by 2 bases and J by 0 bases; unmatched bases: 10. The CDR3 runs 19 residues. CDR3 sequence reads: CASSLRVLAGGISTDTQYF. CDR3 DNA: TGTGCCAGCAGCTTAAGAGTTCTAGCGGGAGGCATTAGCACAGATACGCAGTATTTT.

The rearrangement links TRBV6-5 to TRBJ2-3; TRBD2 might be the D (5 bases). Germline CDR1 is MNHEY and CDR2 is SVGAGI. Trimming removed 6 bases from V and 4 bases from J, with 14 bases in between. The CDR3 contains 14 residues. CDR3 DNA: TGTGCCAGCAGCCCGGGATCGGGCGCAGATACGCAGTATTTT. Residues: CASSPGSGADTQYF.